The 26 T cell receptor beta chains below all came from one sample that was sequenced in a study of blood T cell repertoires in COVID-19. Measured with immunoSEQ multiplex PCR; TCRdb has only the in-frame clones, and not every one. The table has 150,000 or so clones, approximately 92% seen once. Source material: peripheral blood. The receptors shown here come from a woman in her 50s with acute or convalescent COVID-19.

The V and J genes are TRBV5-4 and TRBJ2-2, with D possibly matching TRBD2 (5 bases). Per the germline V gene, CDR1 is SGHNT and CDR2 is YYREEE (reference sequence). The CDR3 is made up of 18 amino acids. The ends were cut back, 2 bases at V and 5 bases at J, with 22 bases in the middle. CDR3 sequence: CASSLIFGGGALTGELFF. The CDR3 region has the DNA TGTGCCAGCAGCTTAATTTTTGGTGGAGGAGCCTTGACCGGGGAGCTGTTTTTT.

This clone was detected a few times. V is TRBV28 and J is TRBJ1-3; 7 nucleotides align to TRBD1. This CDR3 has 14 amino acids. Losses at the gene ends were 2 bases for V and 2 bases for J; bases not matched to a gene: 0. The germline CDR1 and CDR2 sequences are MDHEN and SYDVKM. The CDR3 here is CASSLQGAGNTIYF. The CDR3 DNA reads TGTGCCAGCAGTTTACAGGGGGCTGGAAACACCATATATTTT. The full variable domain, rest sourced from reference TRBV28 and TRBJ1-3, is DVKVTQSSRYLVKRTGEKVFLECVQDMDHENMFWYRQDPGLGLRLIYFSYDVKMKEKGDIPEGYSVSREKKERFSLILESASTNQTSMYLCASSLQGAGNTIYFGEGSWLTVV.

The chain couples TRBV15 to TRBJ1-6; TRBD1 is a possible D gene (5 bases). The CDR3 loop spans 14 amino acids. With 7 bases removed from V and 5 bases from J, the gap between germline ends came to 12 bases. CDR1 is LNHNV and CDR2 is YYDKDF in the germline V gene (reference sequence). The DNA for the CDR3 is TGTGCCACCACCTTGGGGCAGAATAATTCACCCCTCCACTTT. Translated: CATTLGQNNSPLHF.

This chain connects TRBV25-1 to TRBJ2-7; D remains ambiguous. Germline lookup yields CDR1 MGHDK and CDR2 SYGVNS. This CDR3 comprises 11 residues. Trimming took off 5 bases at V and 0 bases at J, with 2 bases between the two ends. DNA for the CDR3: TGTGCCAGCAGTTACTCCTACGAGCAGTACTTC. Protein: CASSYSYEQYF.

As for this clone: Other DNA sequences in this sample translate to the same CDR3. CDR3 loop: CASSLGAYEQYF. CDR3 in DNA: TGTGCCAGCAGTTTGGGAGCCTACGAGCAGTACTTC. The chain combines TRBV12-3 or TRBV12-4 with TRBJ2-7; a weak D match, TRBD2 (5 bases). Trimming stripped 3 bases from V and 2 bases from J, with 5 bases between. The CDR3 has 12 amino acids.

The V and J genes are TRBV30 and TRBJ1-2; 7 bases are shared with TRBD1. CDR1 and CDR2 (germline): GTSNPN, SVGIG (reference sequence). The CDR3 has 10 amino acids. V lost 5 bases to trimming and J lost 6 bases; unmatched junction nucleotides: 0. The chain's CDR3 is CAWDRDGYTF. The DNA of the CDR3 is TGTGCCTGGGACAGGGATGGCTACACCTTC.

The rearrangement joins TRBV28 to TRBJ2-1; D unclear. CDR3 length: 15 amino acids. Trimming cost V 7 bases and J 0 bases, with 13 bases left between them. The germline CDR1 and CDR2 sequences are MDHEN and SYDVKM. Here the CDR3 DNA reads TGTGCCAGCACCTTAGAGGAAGGCTCCTACAATGAGCAGTTCTTC. Its protein product is CASTLEEGSYNEQFF.

This clone has a single count. This chain joins TRBV30 and TRBJ2-7, with 9 bases identical to TRBD1. Looked up from germline, CDR1 is GTSNPN and CDR2 is SVGIG (reference sequence). V gave up 2 bases and J gave up 2 bases; unmatched junction bases: 10. CDR3 size: 16 residues. This CDR3 reads CAWSTGTGLAAYEQYF. For the CDR3, the DNA is TGTGCCTGGAGTACCGGGACAGGGTTGGCGGCCTACGAGCAGTACTTC.

The chain is built from TRBV9 and TRBJ2-2; the match to TRBD2 covers 9 bases. V gave up 2 bases and J gave up 7 bases; unmatched junction bases: 6. Germline CDR1 reads SGDLS; CDR2 reads YYNGEE. CDR3 length equals 15 residues. DNA for the CDR3: TGTGCCAGCAGCGTGACTAGCGGTAGTATCGGGGAGCTGTTTTTT. It codes for CASSVTSGSIGELFF.

This clone has only one observation. This sequence joins TRBV28 and TRBJ1-5, with 11 nucleotides matching TRBD1. This CDR3 region has 12 residues. The germline CDR1 and CDR2 sequences are MDHEN and SYDVKM. J lost 15 bases, V lost 4 bases, and 5 bases had no gene match. The CDR3 here is CASSSIGTGGHF. The CDR3 region has the DNA TGTGCCAGCAGTTCCATCGGGACAGGGGGGCATTTT.

The table lists this clone with a count of one. The V gene is TRBV29-1, the J gene TRBJ2-7; unclear D gene. CDR3 length: 14 amino acids. V lost 0 bases, J lost 0 bases, and 9 bases lay in between. Per germline, CDR1 SQVTM and CDR2 ANQGSEA. CDR3 residues: CSVEDRGNSYEQYF. In DNA, the CDR3 is TGCAGCGTTGAAGATCGCGGCAACTCCTACGAGCAGTACTTC.

The V call is TRBV15, the J call TRBJ1-1; D is unclear. CDR3 length equals 12 residues. The germline V and J ends were trimmed by 5 bases and 1 base, with 5 bases remaining between them. Germline V gene data show CDR1 as LNHNV and CDR2 as YYDKDF (reference sequence). CDR3 sequence reads: CATSVGNTEAFF. DNA for the CDR3: TGTGCCACCAGCGTCGGGAACACTGAAGCTTTCTTT.

The chain carries TRBV5-1 and TRBJ1-2; TRBD1 matches 8 bases. V shed 4 bases, J shed 9 bases, and the junction held 11 bases outside the gene matches. CDR1 and CDR2 (germline): SGHRS, YFSETQ. The length of the CDR3 is 14 residues. The CDR3 sequence is CASSPGQGKASYTF. Written as DNA, the CDR3 is TGCGCCAGCAGCCCTGGACAGGGAAAAGCGAGCTACACCTTC.

The chain carries TRBV7-8 and TRBJ2-5; tentatively, D is TRBD1 (6 bases). Germline V CDR1 and CDR2: SGHVS, FQNEAQ. The length of the CDR3 is 16 residues. The V end lost 0 bases, the J end lost 2 bases, and 13 bases lay between the germline ends. The CDR3 DNA reads as TGTGCCAGCAGCTTAGCTGGACAGCCGGTTCAAGAGACCCAGTACTTC. It yields the protein CASSLAGQPVQETQYF.

This rearrangement joins TRBV19 to TRBJ1-5, with D tentatively TRBD1 (5 bases). The germline V gene encodes CDR1 LNHDA and CDR2 SQIVND (reference sequence). The ends were cut back, 3 bases at V and 6 bases at J, with 9 bases in the middle. The CDR3 has 13 amino acids. CDR3 nucleotides: TGTGCCAGTAGTATGGAGGGGCTTCAGCCCCAGCATTTT. It is translated as CASSMEGLQPQHF.

The chain employs TRBV19 and TRBJ1-5; the match to TRBD1 covers 8 bases. The germline gives CDR1 LNHDA, CDR2 SQIVND (reference sequence). V dropped 6 bases and J dropped 6; count of bases not matched to a gene: 13. This CDR3 has 16 residues. CDR3 in DNA: TGTGCCAGTAGAGAGGACAGGGAGGAATTTGGTCAGCCCCAGCATTTT. Translated, it gives CASREDREEFGQPQHF.

This clone occurred a few times. This sequence joins TRBV7-2 and TRBJ1-2; 7 bases are shared with TRBD1. With 7 bases clipped from V and 4 bases from J, the junction kept 6 bases outside the gene matches. This CDR3 region has 13 residues. Germline V gene sequence: CDR1 SGHTA, CDR2 FQGNSA. CDR3 region: CASKRGRTYGYTF. CDR3 nucleotide sequence: TGTGCCAGCAAGAGGGGGCGGACCTATGGCTACACCTTC.

The V and J genes are TRBV4-1 and TRBJ2-1; possible D gene TRBD1, 6 bases. The V and J ends lost 0 bases and 7 bases respectively, with 13 bases between them. Germline V lookup: CDR1 MGHRA, CDR2 YSYEKL. This CDR3 contains 15 residues. The chain's CDR3 is CASSQDWAGANEQFF. CDR3 coding DNA: TGCGCCAGCAGCCAAGATTGGGCAGGGGCAAATGAGCAGTTCTTC.

The chain employs TRBV6-2 or TRBV6-3 and TRBJ1-1, with TRBD1 matching 7 bases. The CDR3 runs to 17 residues. With V trimmed by 2 bases and J by 4 bases, 13 bases remained unmatched. CDR1 MNHEY and CDR2 SVGEGT come from the germline V gene. The CDR3 spells CASSYSGQEVGPTEAFF. The CDR3, as DNA: TGTGCCAGCAGTTACAGTGGACAGGAGGTGGGGCCCACTGAAGCTTTCTTT.

In DNA form, the CDR3 reads TGTGCCAGCAGCTTCGACCCGGGACAGGGTGATTCACCCCTCCACTTT. Translating gives CASSFDPGQGDSPLHF. The chain employs TRBV5-6 and TRBJ1-6; 9 bases are a match to TRBD1. The CDR3 covers 16 residues. After removal of 2 bases from V and 8 bases from J, the junction contained 8 bases not matched to a gene. Per the germline V gene, CDR1 is SGHDT and CDR2 is YYEEEE.

The chain has TRBV5-1 and TRBJ2-2; D possibly corresponds to TRBD1 (5 bases). The CDR3 contains 15 residues. The ends were cut back, 4 bases at V and 6 bases at J, with 16 bases in the middle. CDR1 and CDR2 from the germline V gene are SGHRS and YFSETQ. Here the CDR3 reads CASSPAPDRAGELFF. The CDR3 nucleotides are TGCGCCAGCAGCCCGGCACCAGACAGAGCCGGGGAGCTGTTTTTT. Drawing the rest from reference TRBV5-1 and TRBJ2-2, the complete variable domain is KAGVTQTPRYLIKTRGQQVTLSCSPISGHRSVSWYQQTPGQGLQFLFEYFSETQRNKGNFPGRFSGRQFSNSRSEMNVSTLELGDSALYLCASSPAPDRAGELFFGEGSRLTVL.

This chain uses TRBV28 with TRBJ1-1; no clear D. This CDR3 region has 12 residues. V lost 3 bases and J lost 3, with 5 bases in between. Germline V gives CDR1 MDHEN, CDR2 SYDVKM. The CDR3 protein is CASSLGYTEAFF. Here the CDR3 DNA reads TGTGCCAGCAGTTTGGGCTACACTGAAGCTTTCTTT.

The chain couples TRBV3-1 (or the pseudogene TRBV3-2) to TRBJ2-1; 10 bases align to TRBD2. V lost 0 bases, J lost 0 bases, and 2 bases stayed unmatched. From germline, CDR1 is LGHDT and CDR2 YNNKEL (reference sequence). The CDR3 spans 17 residues. CDR3 bases: TGTGCCAGCAGCCAAGATAGCGGGGGGAGCTCCTACAATGAGCAGTTCTTC. This encodes CASSQDSGGSSYNEQFF.

The chain combines TRBV7-3 with TRBJ1-1, with 7 bases fitting TRBD1. The CDR3 is 15 amino acids. CDR1 is SGHTA, CDR2 FQGTGA, per germline. J gave up 1 base and V 4 bases, and 6 bases lay outside the gene matches. The CDR3 DNA reads as TGTGCCAGCAGCTCTCGCCCAGGGGGGAACACTGAAGCTTTCTTT. Its translation is CASSSRPGGNTEAFF.

The chain is built from TRBV12-3 or TRBV12-4 and TRBJ1-1; D unclear. Deletions cut 3 bases from V and 4 bases from J, with 6 bases between. The length of the CDR3 is 12 residues. CDR3 nucleotide sequence: TGTGCCAGCAGTTTTTCCGTCACTGAAGCTTTCTTT. It codes for CASSFSVTEAFF.

The chain joins TRBV28 to TRBJ2-7; 8 bases map to TRBD2. J gave up 4 bases and V 6 bases, and 2 bases lay outside the gene matches. The CDR3 consists of 12 residues. From germline, CDR1 is MDHEN and CDR2 SYDVKM. CDR3 nucleotides: TGTGCCAGCAGAACTAGCGGATACGAGCAGTACTTC. Its protein product is CASRTSGYEQYF.